This is a list of T cell receptor beta chains from one sample in a study of T cells in Graves' hyperthyroidism and ophthalmopathy. TCRdb redid the calling of the multiplex PCR reads with MiXCR, one entry per CDR3 protein. Of around 500,000 distinct CDR3 sequences detected, 14% appear once; the ten largest clones hold around a sixth. The sequenced sample consisted of blood. Receptor source: a woman under 30 with Graves' hyperthyroidism. Each CDR3 is given with its conserved first and last residue. A D gene is named only where the DNA matches it firmly. The size entry is marked missing in some rows and otherwise reads once, few, many or a size class.

j_gene,abundance,len,d_gene,v_gene,CDR3nt,CDR3aa
TRBJ2-5,NA,16,NA,TRBV27,TGTGCCAGCAGTTTATTGGGGGCGTCCGACCAAGAGACCCAGTACTTC,CASSLLGASDQETQYF
TRBJ2-7,NA,17,NA,TRBV27,TGTGCCAGCAGTTACAAAGCAGGGAGCCCTCTATCCTACGAGCAGTACTTC,CASSYKAGSPLSYEQYF
TRBJ2-2,few,15,NA,TRBV29-1,TGCAGCGTTGAATGGGGGGATCATGGCACCGGGGAGCTGTTTTTT,CSVEWGDHGTGELFF
TRBJ1-1,many,12,NA,TRBV2,TGTGCCAGCAGTGTTTGGCACACTGAAGCTTTCTTT,CASSVWHTEAFF
TRBJ2-3,NA,17,TRBD1,TRBV6-1,TGTGCCAGCAGCTTCCGGTATGGACAGGCAAACACAGATACGCAGTATTTT,CASSFRYGQANTDTQYF
TRBJ2-7,many,15,NA,TRBV6-1,TGTGCCAGCACCCCCCAAGCGGGTGGCTCCTACGAGCAGTACTTC,CASTPQAGGSYEQYF
TRBJ1-3,few,12,NA,TRBV12-3/TRBV12-4,TGTGCCAGCAGTCCGACGGGAAACACCATATATTTT,CASSPTGNTIYF
TRBJ1-2,many,12,TRBD1,TRBV30,TGTGCCTGGAGTACGGACAGGGGTTTCTCCACCTTC,CAWSTDRGFSTF
TRBJ2-5,many,13,NA,TRBV27,TGTGCCAGCAGTAGGACCATACAAGAGACCCAGTACTTC,CASSRTIQETQYF
TRBJ2-1,NA,14,TRBD2,TRBV29-1,TGCAGCGTTGAAAGACTAGCGGGAGGACAGGAGCAGTTCTTC,CSVERLAGGQEQFF
TRBJ1-1,many,11,NA,TRBV20-1,TGCAGTGCCGGGGAGACAGGAGTTGCTTTCTTT,CSAGETGVAFF
TRBJ2-1,NA,15,TRBD2,TRBV25-1,TGTGCCAGCAGAGCCTCGGGACTAGCGGATAATGAGCAGTTCTTC,CASRASGLADNEQFF
TRBJ2-7,many,16,TRBD2,TRBV11-1,TGTGCCAGCAGCCGCATAGCGGGAGCGCAGAACTACGAGCAGTACTTC,CASSRIAGAQNYEQYF
TRBJ2-5,many,13,NA,TRBV28,TGTGCCAGCAGTCCCCTGCCGGAAGAGACCCAGTACTTC,CASSPLPEETQYF
TRBJ2-2,many,15,TRBD1,TRBV20-1,TGCAGTGCCCCACGACAGGGAGCGAACACCGGGGAGCTGTTTTTT,CSAPRQGANTGELFF
TRBJ1-2,NA,13,NA,TRBV2,TGTGCCAGCAGTCAAGGGAGGGTCGATGGCTACACCTTC,CASSQGRVDGYTF
TRBJ2-2,many,11,NA,TRBV6-1,TGTGCCAGCCGGGCAGACGGGGAGCTGTTTTTT,CASRADGELFF
TRBJ2-1,many,16,TRBD2,TRBV7-7,TGTGCCAGCAGCTTAGTACCGGGAGGGGCCTACAATGAGCAGTTCTTC,CASSLVPGGAYNEQFF
TRBJ1-5,NA,12,NA,TRBV20-1,TGCAGTGCTAGCCGCGAGTATCAGCCCCAGCATTTT,CSASREYQPQHF
TRBJ1-1,many,15,TRBD1,TRBV11-2,TGTGCCAGCAGCTCCCGACAGGGGTTCATCACTGAAGCTTTCTTT,CASSSRQGFITEAFF
TRBJ1-3,NA,16,NA,TRBV28,TGTGCCAGCAGTTTTGGGGGACATCGCTCTGGAAACACCATATATTTT,CASSFGGHRSGNTIYF
TRBJ2-5,few,14,NA,TRBV4-1,TGCGCCAGCAGCCAAGATTGGGCGAGCCTATCCCAGTACTTC,CASSQDWASLSQYF
TRBJ1-5,NA,17,TRBD1,TRBV3-1,TGTGCCAGCAGCCAGATGGGGGGACAGGGTTGGGATCAGCCCCAGCATTTT,CASSQMGGQGWDQPQHF
TRBJ2-1,many,17,TRBD2,TRBV7-8,TGTGCCAGCAGCGACCCGGCTATTAGCGGGAGTTGGGATGAGCAGTTCTTC,CASSDPAISGSWDEQFF
TRBJ1-5,NA,13,NA,TRBV5-6,TGTGCCAGCAGCCGAGGATTCAATCAGCCCCAGCATTTT,CASSRGFNQPQHF
TRBJ1-2,many,13,NA,TRBV29-1,TGCAGCGTCGGAGACAACGCGGGCGGTGGCTACACCTTC,CSVGDNAGGGYTF
TRBJ2-5,NA,14,NA,TRBV3-1,TGTGCCAGCAGCCAGAGGGGCAAGGTTGAGACCCAGTACTTC,CASSQRGKVETQYF
TRBJ2-3,many,15,NA,TRBV3-1,TGTGCCAGCAGCCTCCCAGAGAGGGGCACAGATACGCAGTATTTT,CASSLPERGTDTQYF
TRBJ2-5,many,16,NA,TRBV7-3,TGTGCCAGCAGCTTAAAACCAACGGGGTTCGTTGAGACCCAGTACTTC,CASSLKPTGFVETQYF
TRBJ2-5,many,13,TRBD1,TRBV6-1,TGTGCCAGCAGTGGGGGACAGGGAGAGACCCAGTACTTC,CASSGGQGETQYF
TRBJ1-2,NA,14,NA,TRBV2,TGTGCCAGCAGTGAAGCGGGCTGGAGATATGGCTACACCTTC,CASSEAGWRYGYTF
TRBJ2-3,many,15,NA,TRBV29-1,TGCAGCGTTGAAGATGGCTTCAGGGGTACAGATACGCAGTATTTT,CSVEDGFRGTDTQYF
TRBJ2-7,NA,14,TRBD1,TRBV12-3/TRBV12-4,TGTGCCAGCAGTATGGGGACAGCCGCCTACGAGCAGTACTTC,CASSMGTAAYEQYF
TRBJ1-1,many,15,NA,TRBV2,TGTGCCAGCAGTGAAAGTAGGGGGAGAGGCACTGAAGCTTTCTTT,CASSESRGRGTEAFF
TRBJ2-7,few,15,NA,TRBV9,TGTGCCAGCAGCTCCCGGGCCCTATTTGGATACGAGCAGTACTTC,CASSSRALFGYEQYF
TRBJ1-2,NA,15,TRBD1,TRBV6-1,TGTGCCAGCAGTGAGGTACGGCAGGGGGCGTCGGGCTACACCTTC,CASSEVRQGASGYTF
TRBJ2-1,many,13,TRBD1,TRBV12-3/TRBV12-4,TGTGCCAGCAGTGAACAGGGGCGCGGGGAGCAGTTCTTC,CASSEQGRGEQFF
TRBJ2-3,NA,14,TRBD2,TRBV5-1,TGCGCCAGCAGCAGGACTAGCGGGGGGTATACGCAGTATTTT,CASSRTSGGYTQYF
TRBJ2-1,many,15,TRBD2,TRBV7-2,TGTGCCAGCAGCTACAGACTAGCGGGGAACAATGAGCAGTTCTTC,CASSYRLAGNNEQFF
TRBJ2-1,many,14,TRBD2,TRBV3-1,TGTGCCAGCAGCCTCCTGACTAGCGTCAATGAGCAGTTCTTC,CASSLLTSVNEQFF
TRBJ2-3,few,13,NA,TRBV9,TGTGCCAGCAGCACGGGCTTGGCAGATACGCAGTATTTT,CASSTGLADTQYF
TRBJ2-2,many,17,TRBD2,TRBV6-1,TGTGCCAGCAGCGCACCCAGAGGAGCGGGAGGGGCCGGGGAGCTGTTTTTT,CASSAPRGAGGAGELFF
TRBJ1-1,NA,12,TRBD1,TRBV5-1,TGCGCCAGCAGCCCAAACAGGGGAGAAGCTTTCTTT,CASSPNRGEAFF
TRBJ1-2,many,14,NA,TRBV5-1,TGCGCCAGCAGCTTGATTGGAGAGATGCGGGGCTACACCTTC,CASSLIGEMRGYTF
TRBJ1-2,many,14,NA,TRBV6-1,TGTGCCAGCATTCGAACCCGGGACGGCTATGGCTACACCTTC,CASIRTRDGYGYTF
TRBJ2-1,many,12,NA,TRBV9,TGTGCCAGCAGCGTGGCCTACAATGAGCAGTTCTTC,CASSVAYNEQFF
TRBJ2-1,many,15,TRBD2,TRBV7-9,TGTGCCAGCAGTCCTAAGCGGGAGGGGGGGGATGAGCAGTTCTTC,CASSPKREGGDEQFF
TRBJ1-5,NA,10,NA,TRBV27,TGTGCGTTTTGGGGTCAGCCCCAGCATTTT,CAFWGQPQHF
TRBJ2-1,many,13,NA,TRBV11-3,TGTGCCAGCAGCAAGAGGTCCTACAATGAGCAGTTCTTC,CASSKRSYNEQFF
TRBJ2-1,many,14,NA,TRBV24-1,TGTGCCACCAACTCGGGCTTCTCCTACAATGAGCAGTTCTTC,CATNSGFSYNEQFF
TRBJ2-3,many,12,NA,TRBV5-1,TGCGCCAGCACGGAGAATACAGATACGCAGTATTTT,CASTENTDTQYF
TRBJ1-4,many,16,NA,TRBV5-1,TGCGCCAGCAGCTTCAACGGGGCTGTAGAGCGGGAAAAACTGTTTTTT,CASSFNGAVEREKLFF
TRBJ1-1,NA,18,NA,TRBV7-6,TGTGCCAGCAGCACCGGCGGGGGGGCAAGAGGCCCGAACACTGAAGCTTTCTTT,CASSTGGGARGPNTEAFF
TRBJ2-6,many,16,TRBD2,TRBV2,TGTGCCAGCACGCTAGCGGGCTATACAGGGGCCAACGTCCTGACTTTC,CASTLAGYTGANVLTF
TRBJ2-2,NA,16,NA,TRBV11-2,TGTGCCAGCTATCAGTTGGCGGGGCATAACACCGGGGAGCTGTTTTTT,CASYQLAGHNTGELFF